This T cell receptor (beta chain) was obtained from a study of identical twins. Looked up from germline, CDR1 is SEHNR and CDR2 is FQNEAQ (reference sequence). The CDR3 extends over 15 amino acids. Trimming removed 5 bases at V and 3 bases at J, with 14 bases between. General study results and limits: The study reached conclusions through statistical analysis that was cross-sectional, not following the same donors. Twins shared beta out-of-frame sequences in excess, but this excess was weaker.

Of note for this clonotype: The antigen is undetermined.

TCRdb called the 5' RACE reads again in MiXCR, with one record for every CDR3 protein. Of 450,000 or so distinct CDR3 sequences listed, roughly an eighth were seen once; the top ten hold approximately 0.98%. These data also featured in a second study, about yellow fever vaccine responses in identical twins. That investigation notes: Reportedly, twins showed a vaccine T cell response that looked partly convergent and partly personalized.

Input material: CD4+ T cells sorted from blood. V usage is TRBV7-9 and J usage is TRBJ2-1; TRBD2 is a possible D gene (7 bases). The source of this sequence is a woman between 18 and 30 years old in good health. CDR3 region: CASSPGGGGYNEQFF. CDR3 sequence (DNA): TGTGCCAGCAGCCCGGGGGGCGGTGGCTACAATGAGCAGTTCTTC.